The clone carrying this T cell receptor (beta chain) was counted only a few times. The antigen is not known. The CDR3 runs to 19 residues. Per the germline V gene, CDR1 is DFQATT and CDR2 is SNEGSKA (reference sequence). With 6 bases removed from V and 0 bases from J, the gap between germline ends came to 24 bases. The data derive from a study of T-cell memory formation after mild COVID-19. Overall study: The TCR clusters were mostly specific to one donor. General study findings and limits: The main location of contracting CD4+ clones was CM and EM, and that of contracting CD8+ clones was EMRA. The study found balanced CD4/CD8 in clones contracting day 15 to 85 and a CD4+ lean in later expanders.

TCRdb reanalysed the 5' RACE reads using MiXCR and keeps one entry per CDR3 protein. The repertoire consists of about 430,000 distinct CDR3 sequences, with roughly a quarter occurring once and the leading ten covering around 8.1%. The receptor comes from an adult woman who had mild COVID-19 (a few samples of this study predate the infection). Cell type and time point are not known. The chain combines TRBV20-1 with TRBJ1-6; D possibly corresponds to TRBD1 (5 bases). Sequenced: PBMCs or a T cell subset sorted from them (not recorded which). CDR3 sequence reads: CSAPRIQGSQGSYNSPLHF. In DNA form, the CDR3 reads TGCAGTGCCCCCCGAATCCAGGGCAGTCAAGGCTCCTATAATTCACCCCTCCACTTT.